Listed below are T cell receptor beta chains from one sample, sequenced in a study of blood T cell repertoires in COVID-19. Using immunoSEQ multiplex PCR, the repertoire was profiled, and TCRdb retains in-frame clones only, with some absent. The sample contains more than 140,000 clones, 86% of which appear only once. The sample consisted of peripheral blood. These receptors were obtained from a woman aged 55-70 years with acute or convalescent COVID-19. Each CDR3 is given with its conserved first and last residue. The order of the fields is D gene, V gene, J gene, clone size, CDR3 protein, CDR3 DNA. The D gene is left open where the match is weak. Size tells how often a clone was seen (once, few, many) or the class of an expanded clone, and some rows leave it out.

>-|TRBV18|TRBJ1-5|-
CASSPSQTQRQPQHF
TGTGCCAGCTCACCAAGCCAAACTCAACGTCAGCCCCAGCATTTT
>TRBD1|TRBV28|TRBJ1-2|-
CASSFRDRAGYTF
TGTGCCAGCAGTTTTAGGGACAGGGCGGGCTACACCTTC
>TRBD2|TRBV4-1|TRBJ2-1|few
CASSQDLRLAGTNNEQFF
TGCGCCAGCAGCCAAGATCTAAGACTAGCGGGGACTAACAATGAGCAGTTCTTC
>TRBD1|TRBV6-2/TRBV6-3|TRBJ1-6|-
CASSYPGRGPLNSPLHF
TGTGCCAGCAGTTATCCAGGCAGGGGGCCTCTTAATTCACCCCTCCACTTT
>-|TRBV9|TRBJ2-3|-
CASSVAGSMDTQYF
TGTGCCAGCAGCGTCGCGGGGTCTATGGATACGCAGTATTTT
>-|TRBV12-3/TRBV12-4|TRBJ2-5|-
CASRLGLQETQYF
TGTGCCAGCAGACTAGGCCTCCAAGAGACCCAGTACTTC
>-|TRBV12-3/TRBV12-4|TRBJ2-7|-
CASSLTGTYEQYF
TGTGCCAGCAGTTTAACAGGAACCTACGAGCAGTACTTC
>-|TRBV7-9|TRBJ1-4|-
CASSSATNEKLFF
TGTGCCAGCAGCTCTGCAACTAATGAAAAACTGTTTTTT
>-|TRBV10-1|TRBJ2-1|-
CASSASVYNEQFF
TGCGCCAGCAGTGCCAGCGTCTACAATGAGCAGTTCTTC
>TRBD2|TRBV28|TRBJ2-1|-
CASSSLSTSGVYNEQFF
TGTGCCAGCAGTTCCCTCTCGACTAGCGGGGTCTACAATGAGCAGTTCTTC
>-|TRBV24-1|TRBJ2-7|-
CATSEGTFYEQYF
TGTGCCACCAGTGAGGGCACCTTCTACGAGCAGTACTTC
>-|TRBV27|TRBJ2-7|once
CASSIGQGRYEQYF
TGTGCCAGCAGTATAGGGCAGGGTAGGTACGAGCAGTACTTC
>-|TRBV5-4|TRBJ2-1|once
CASGVEPTNNEQFF
TGTGCCAGCGGAGTCGAACCGACTAACAATGAGCAGTTCTTC